This T cell receptor (beta chain) was sequenced during a study of response to subunit inactivated influenza vaccine. From the RT-PCR reads, TCRdb called clonotypes with MiXCR, one entry per CDR3 protein. The table has hundreds of thousands of distinct CDR3 sequences, approximately 14% seen once. Overall study results and limits: Each seasonal flu vaccination may recruit only limited new T cells, authors suggested.

With V trimmed by 7 bases and J by 3 bases, 7 bases remained unmatched. Germline V gene sequence: CDR1 SQVTM, CDR2 ANQGSEA. This CDR3 region has 15 residues. This clonotype showed up just a few times. Its antigen is unknown. The receptor's source is a man aged 45-65 years who received an inactivated influenza vaccine. The source material was PBMCs from blood, sampled approximately 15 days before vaccination. The J gene is TRBJ2-5, the V gene TRBV29-1; TRBD2 matches 14 bases. The CDR3 bases are TGCAGCGCCTCCTTGGGACTAGCGGGGGAAGAGACCCAGTACTTC. It translates to CSASLGLAGEETQYF.